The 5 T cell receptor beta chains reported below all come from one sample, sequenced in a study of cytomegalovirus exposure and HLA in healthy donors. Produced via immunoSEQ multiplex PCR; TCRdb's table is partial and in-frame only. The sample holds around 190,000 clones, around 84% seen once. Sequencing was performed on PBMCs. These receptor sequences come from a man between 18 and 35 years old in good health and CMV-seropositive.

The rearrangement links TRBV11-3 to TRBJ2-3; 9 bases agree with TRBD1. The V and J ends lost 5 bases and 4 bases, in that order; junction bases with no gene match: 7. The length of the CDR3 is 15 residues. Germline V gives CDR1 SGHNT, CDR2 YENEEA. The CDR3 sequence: CASSRSGTGSDTQYF. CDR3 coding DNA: TGTGCCAGCAGCCGCTCCGGGACAGGGTCAGATACGCAGTATTTT.

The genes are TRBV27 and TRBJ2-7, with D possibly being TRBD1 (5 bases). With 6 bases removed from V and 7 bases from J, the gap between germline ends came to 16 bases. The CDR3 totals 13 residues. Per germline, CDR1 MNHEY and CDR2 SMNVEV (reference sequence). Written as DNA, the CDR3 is TGTGCCAGCAGCCCGATTCAGGGCGGTGAGCAGTACTTC. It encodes CASSPIQGGEQYF.

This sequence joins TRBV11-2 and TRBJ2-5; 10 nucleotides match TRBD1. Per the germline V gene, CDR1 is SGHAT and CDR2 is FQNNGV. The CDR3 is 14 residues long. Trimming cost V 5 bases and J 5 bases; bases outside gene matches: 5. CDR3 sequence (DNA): TGTGCCAGCAGCCATGGACAGGGGGTCGAGACCCAGTACTTC. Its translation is CASSHGQGVETQYF.

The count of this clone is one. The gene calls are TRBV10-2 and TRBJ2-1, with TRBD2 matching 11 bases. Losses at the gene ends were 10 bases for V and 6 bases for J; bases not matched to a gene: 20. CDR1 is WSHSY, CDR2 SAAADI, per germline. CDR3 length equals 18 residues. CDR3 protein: CATARGLAGGGKSNEQFF. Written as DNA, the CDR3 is TGCGCCACCGCCCGTGGGCTAGCGGGAGGAGGCAAGAGCAATGAGCAGTTCTTC.

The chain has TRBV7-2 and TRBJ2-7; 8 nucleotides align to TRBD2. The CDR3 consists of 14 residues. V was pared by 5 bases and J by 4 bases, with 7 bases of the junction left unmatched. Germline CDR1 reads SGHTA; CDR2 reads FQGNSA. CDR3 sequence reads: CASSPTGGRYEQYF. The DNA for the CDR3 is TGTGCCAGCAGCCCAACGGGGGGGAGGTACGAGCAGTACTTC.